Sequencing of this T cell receptor beta chain was carried out in a study of blood T cell repertoires in COVID-19. Study-level information: T cells, B-cell-depleted T cells, or PBMCs supplied cDNA or gDNA.

Sequencing was performed with immunoSEQ multiplex PCR; in TCRdb, only in-frame clones are kept and a portion is missing. The sample records about 370,000 clones, 85% to 90% being singletons. Germline assignment: CDR1 KGHDR and CDR2 SFDVKD. Trimming stripped 3 bases from V and 5 bases from J, with 15 bases between. This CDR3 contains 15 residues. Recruitment covered about two dozen US areas and drew participants whose ages spanned about 18 to 90 years. Recovered status applied to Cohort 3 donors who had two consecutive negative PCRs. It also applied to those with clearance or with symptom resolution. The sequenced sample was PBMCs or T cells enriched from blood (not recorded which). The gene calls are TRBV24-1 and TRBJ2-5, with D perhaps TRBD2 (5 bases). The receptor was derived from a woman aged 25 to 39 who had recovered from COVID-19. This chain's CDR3 is CATSDTQTRGETQYF. DNA for the CDR3: TGTGCCACCAGTGATACACAAACTAGAGGGGAGACCCAGTACTTC.